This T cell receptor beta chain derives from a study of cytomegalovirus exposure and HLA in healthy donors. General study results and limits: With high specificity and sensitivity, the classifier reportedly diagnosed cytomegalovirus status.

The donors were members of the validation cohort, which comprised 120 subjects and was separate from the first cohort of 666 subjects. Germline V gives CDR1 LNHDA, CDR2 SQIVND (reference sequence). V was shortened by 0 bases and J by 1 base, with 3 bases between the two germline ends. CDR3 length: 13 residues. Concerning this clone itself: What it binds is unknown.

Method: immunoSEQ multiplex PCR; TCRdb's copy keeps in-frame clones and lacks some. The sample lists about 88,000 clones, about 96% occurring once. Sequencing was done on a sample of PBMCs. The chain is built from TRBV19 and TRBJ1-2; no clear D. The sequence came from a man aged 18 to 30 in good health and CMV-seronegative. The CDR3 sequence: CASSIDLNYGYTF. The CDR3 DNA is TGTGCCAGTAGTATAGACCTTAACTATGGCTACACCTTC.